A selection of T cell receptor beta chains follows, all from one sample in a study of cytomegalovirus exposure and HLA in healthy donors. Method: immunoSEQ multiplex PCR; TCRdb's copy keeps in-frame clones and lacks some. This sample carries approximately 100,000 clones, 76% of them seen once, and the ten largest clones take around 4%. The sample was PBMCs. The origin of the receptors is a middle-aged man in good health and CMV-seronegative. Each CDR3 is given with its conserved first and last residue. The order of the fields is J gene, D gene, V gene, clone size, CDR3 protein, CDR3 DNA. D genes are given only for firm matches. A clone size is listed for some rows: how often the clone was seen (once, few, many), or a class if it is expanded.

TRBJ2-5 | - | TRBV29-1 | - | CSVGGLGPQETQYF | TGCAGCGTTGGTGGGTTGGGGCCCCAAGAGACCCAGTACTTC
TRBJ2-2 | - | TRBV12-5 | - | CASGLDPTGELFF | TGTGCTAGTGGTTTGGACCCAACAGGGGAGCTGTTTTTT
TRBJ2-7 | TRBD2 | TRBV19 | - | CASSPGGGGDYEQYF | TGTGCCAGTAGTCCTGGCGGGGGGGGTGACTACGAGCAGTACTTC
TRBJ2-3 | TRBD2 | TRBV5-1 | - | CASSLIGGGSTDTQYF | TGCGCCAGCAGCTTGATCGGGGGGGGAAGCACAGATACGCAGTATTTT
TRBJ2-3 | - | TRBV9 | - | CASSVGAYTDTQYF | TGTGCCAGCAGCGTAGGAGCCTACACAGATACGCAGTATTTT
TRBJ1-1 | - | TRBV5-1 | few | CASSLAWGEGTEAFF | TGCGCCAGCAGCTTGGCCTGGGGGGAGGGGACTGAAGCTTTCTTT
TRBJ2-6 | - | TRBV11-2 | - | CASSLAALQGAGANVLTF | TGTGCCAGCAGCTTAGCCGCACTCCAGGGTGCTGGGGCCAACGTCCTGACTTTC
TRBJ1-1 | - | TRBV10-3 | - | CAITPGEGWTEAFF | TGTGCCATCACCCCGGGGGAGGGGTGGACTGAAGCTTTCTTT
TRBJ2-1 | TRBD1 | TRBV4-1 | - | CASTLEDREYNEQFF | TGCGCCAGCACCTTAGAGGACAGGGAATACAATGAGCAGTTCTTC
TRBJ2-2 | - | TRBV14 | - | CASSRIAGSTGELFF | TGTGCCAGCAGCCGAATCGCCGGGAGCACCGGGGAGCTGTTTTTT